The clone carrying this TCR beta chain was recorded many times. This sample stems from a study of T cells in Graves' hyperthyroidism and ophthalmopathy. RNA transcripts were the template for amplifying TCR beta CDR3 regions. First-round RT-PCR of the TCR CDR3 relied on the HTBI primer set. One entry per CDR3 protein, called by TCRdb with MiXCR from the multiplex PCR reads. This table has 380,000 or so distinct CDR3 sequences, approximately 14% appearing once. If no ophthalmopathy progression occurred within 18 months, Graves' hyperthyroidism was stable. A roughly 10 ml volume of fresh peripheral blood provided the PBMCs. The sequenced sample consisted of blood. The sequence was collected from a woman aged 25 to 39 with Graves' hyperthyroidism.

CDR3 sequence reads: CASSEDATQETQYF. As DNA, the CDR3 is TGCGCCAGCAGTGAGGATGCTACCCAAGAGACCCAGTACTTC. This chain joins TRBV10-1 and TRBJ2-5; no clear D. The V end lost 2 bases, the J end lost 1 base, and 8 bases lay between the germline ends. Germline CDR1 and CDR2: WNHNN and SYGVQD (reference sequence). CDR3 size: 14 residues.